This T cell receptor (beta chain) was recovered during a study of pediatric ulcerative colitis. Study details: Ulcerative colitis patients had pancolitis or left-sided colitis, with confirming histology. General observations from the study: All ulcerative colitis patients, but no controls, carried two rectal clonotypes. Substantially fewer templates came from two patients' blood samples.

Each sample received Survey-level depth of up to 500,000 reads. Here immunoSEQ multiplex PCR was the method, and the copy in TCRdb shows in-frame clones only, minus some. The sample includes around 30,000 clones, 82% seen only once; the top ten take around 4.5%. V was trimmed by 0 bases and J by 4 bases, leaving 12 bases between them. Germline CDR1 reads SGHAT; CDR2 reads FQNNGV. This CDR3 is 15 amino acids long. Remarks on this clone: Its antigen is not known.

The clonotype comes from a boy aged 5-17 years with severe ulcerative colitis. The chain couples TRBV11-2 to TRBJ2-5, with D possibly being TRBD2 (5 bases). The sample comprised blood. The CDR3 sequence is CASSLDRLRGETQYF. DNA for the CDR3: TGTGCCAGCAGCTTAGACCGTCTCCGGGGAGAGACCCAGTACTTC.